This passage covers 32 T cell receptor beta chains from one sample sequenced in a study of blood T cell repertoires in COVID-19. TCRdb's table, derived via immunoSEQ multiplex PCR, lists solely in-frame clones and lacks some. The data hold about 95,000 clones, with roughly 90% observed a single time. The sequencing sample was made of peripheral blood. Every receptor here comes from a man aged 55 to 70 with COVID-19, enrolled during active disease.

V and J are TRBV7-3 and TRBJ2-3; 12 nucleotides match TRBD1. CDR3 length: 15 amino acids. The J segment lost 6 bases and the V segment lost 5 bases, leaving 6 bases of the junction unmatched. CDR1 and CDR2 from the germline V gene are SGHTA and FQGTGA. CDR3 residues: CASSPGTGGRDTQYF. CDR3 DNA sequence: TGTGCCAGCAGCCCAGGGACAGGGGGCAGGGATACGCAGTATTTT.

V usage is TRBV9 and J usage is TRBJ2-2; TRBD2 might be the D (5 bases). Deletions cut 4 bases from V and 4 bases from J, with 17 bases between. Germline CDR1 SGDLS, CDR2 YYNGEE. This CDR3 region has 16 residues. The CDR3 sequence: CASSPPTGGFTGELFF. The CDR3 region has the DNA TGTGCCAGCAGCCCGCCGACCGGAGGATTCACCGGGGAGCTGTTTTTT.

The chain links TRBV10-1 to TRBJ2-1, with 10 bases identical to TRBD1. The CDR3 is made up of 16 amino acids. Germline loops: CDR1 WNHNN, CDR2 SYGVQD (reference sequence). The V gene end was trimmed by 3 bases and the J gene end by 3 bases; junction bases not matched to a gene: 5. The CDR3 sequence is CASSDSTGGFYNEQFF. The CDR3 DNA reads TGCGCCAGCAGTGATTCGACAGGGGGCTTCTACAATGAGCAGTTCTTC.

This clone is a singleton in its sample. The CDR3 DNA is TGTGCCAGCAGCTACCGGGGGGACGGCTATGGCTACACCTTC. As protein: CASSYRGDGYGYTF. The chain recombines TRBV7-3 with TRBJ1-2; perhaps TRBD1 as D (5 bases). CDR1 SGHTA and CDR2 FQGTGA come from the germline V gene. CDR3 length equals 14 residues. V was shortened by 4 bases and J by 4 bases, with 13 bases between the two germline ends. Together with reference TRBV7-3 and TRBJ1-2, the CDR3 gives the full variable domain: GAGVSQTPSNKVTEKGKYVELRCDPISGHTALYWYRQSLGQGPEFLIYFQGTGAADDSGLPNDRFFAVRPEGSVSTLKIQRTERGDSAVYLCASSYRGDGYGYTFGSGTRLTVV.

This chain uses TRBV28 with TRBJ1-5; maybe TRBD1 (5 bases). The CDR3 is made up of 14 amino acids. V was clipped by 2 bases and J by 4 bases, with 9 bases between them. Germline loops: CDR1 MDHEN, CDR2 SYDVKM. The CDR3 spells CASSLGGGNQPQHF. In DNA, the CDR3 is TGTGCCAGCAGTTTAGGGGGAGGAAATCAGCCCCAGCATTTT.

The V and J genes are TRBV4-1 and TRBJ1-5; possibly TRBD1 for D (6 bases). The CDR3 is 18 residues long. Germline V gene sequence: CDR1 MGHRA, CDR2 YSYEKL. V lost 3 bases and J 0 bases, leaving 18 bases between the germline ends. The CDR3, as DNA: TGCGCCAGCAGCCACCGACAGGATCCAAATTATAGCAATCAGCCCCAGCATTTT. Protein product: CASSHRQDPNYSNQPQHF.

The chain recombines TRBV18 with TRBJ1-2; D remains unclear. The CDR3 runs 15 residues. V was shortened by 0 bases and J by 5 bases, with 13 bases between the two germline ends. Germline V CDR1 and CDR2: KGHSH, LQKENI. CDR3 in amino acids: CASSPPSKGVYGYTF. CDR3 nucleotides: TGTGCCAGCTCACCACCCTCTAAGGGAGTTTATGGCTACACCTTC.

This clone was found once. The chain has TRBV4-1 and TRBJ1-6; D remains ambiguous. Germline CDR1 reads MGHRA; CDR2 reads YSYEKL. V was cut by 4 bases and J by 7 bases, with 17 bases left in between. The CDR3 totals 16 residues. CDR3 protein: CASSLTPSTGNSPLHF. CDR3 in DNA: TGCGCCAGCAGCCTCACTCCCTCGACTGGAAATTCACCCCTCCACTTT.

This chain uses TRBV9 with TRBJ1-1; D remains unclear. In germline, CDR1 is SGDLS, CDR2 YYNGEE. CDR3 size: 15 residues. Between the trimmed V and J ends, which lost 0 bases and 1 base, there was a span of 10 bases. The CDR3 nucleotides are TGTGCCAGCAGCGTAGGGCCGCTAGGGAACACTGAAGCTTTCTTT. The encoded protein is CASSVGPLGNTEAFF.

The V gene is TRBV19, the J gene TRBJ1-1; a possible D gene is TRBD1 (6 bases). CDR3 length: 15 amino acids. Trimming took off 1 base at V and 1 base at J, with 10 bases between the two ends. The V gene's germline CDR1 is LNHDA and CDR2 SQIVND (reference sequence). DNA of the CDR3: TGTGCCAGTAGTATAGGCAGGGGCTCGAACACTGAAGCTTTCTTT. This gives the protein CASSIGRGSNTEAFF.

This rearrangement joins TRBV28 to TRBJ2-7; 9 positions match TRBD1. Germline V gives CDR1 MDHEN, CDR2 SYDVKM. The CDR3 contains 15 residues. The V and J ends lost 5 bases and 5 bases, in that order; junction bases with no gene match: 10. The CDR3 here is CASSERGTGTHEQYF. CDR3 in DNA: TGTGCCAGCAGTGAAAGAGGGACAGGGACCCACGAGCAGTACTTC.

V and J are TRBV5-1 and TRBJ2-3; TRBD2 is a possible D gene (6 bases). The V gene lost 4 bases and the J gene lost 0 bases, with 15 bases spanning the gap. From germline, CDR1 is SGHRS and CDR2 YFSETQ. This CDR3 contains 16 residues. The CDR3 region is CASSLGGSGSTDTQYF. In DNA form, the CDR3 reads TGCGCCAGCAGCCTTGGTGGTAGCGGTAGCACAGATACGCAGTATTTT.

The rearrangement links TRBV10-2 to TRBJ1-3, with 7 bases aligning to TRBD1. This CDR3 is 15 amino acids long. After removal of 4 bases from V and 4 bases from J, the junction contained 7 bases not matched to a gene. The germline gives CDR1 WSHSY, CDR2 SAAADI. The chain's CDR3 is CASSATTGSGNTIYF. The CDR3 DNA follows: TGCGCCAGCAGTGCAACGACAGGGAGCGGAAACACCATATATTTT.

V and J are TRBV19 and TRBJ2-1; TRBD2 matches 14 bases. CDR1 and CDR2 (germline): LNHDA, SQIVND (reference sequence). The junction had 4 bases not matched to a gene; V was cut back by 6 bases and J by 0 bases. The CDR3 is made up of 17 amino acids. The CDR3 sequence: CASSRTSGRSSYNEQFF. The DNA for the CDR3 is TGTGCCAGTAGCCGGACTAGCGGGAGGTCCTCCTACAATGAGCAGTTCTTC.

This clone has a single count. The genes are TRBV11-2 and TRBJ2-2, with 7 bases identical to TRBD2. This CDR3 has 15 residues. The J segment lost 6 bases and the V segment lost 1 base, leaving 5 bases of the junction unmatched. Germline assignment: CDR1 SGHAT and CDR2 FQNNGV. Written as DNA, the CDR3 is TGTGCCAGCAGCTTAGCCCTAGCGGAGGCCGGGGAGCTGTTTTTT. Its translation: CASSLALAEAGELFF. Variable domain in full (rest from reference TRBV11-2 and TRBJ2-2): EAGVAQSPRYKIIEKRQSVAFWCNPISGHATLYWYQQILGQGPKLLIQFQNNGVVDDSQLPKDRFSAERLKGVDSTLKIQPAKLEDSAVYLCASSLALAEAGELFFGEGSRLTVL.

The rearrangement uses TRBV11-1 and TRBJ2-5; 8 nucleotides align to TRBD1. Per germline, CDR1 SGHAT and CDR2 FQDESV (reference sequence). J was trimmed by 5 bases and V by 5 bases; bases with no gene match: 7. The CDR3 spans 14 residues. Written as DNA, the CDR3 is TGTGCCAGCAGCCTGCAGGGGGCCGGGGAGACCCAGTACTTC. It is translated as CASSLQGAGETQYF.

The gene calls are TRBV2 and TRBJ2-3, with 8 bases lining up with TRBD1. The V segment lost 3 bases and the J segment 2 bases; nucleotides outside the gene matches: 4. This CDR3 spans 15 amino acids. Germline assignment: CDR1 SNHLY and CDR2 FYNNEI. The CDR3 DNA reads as TGTGCCAGCAGTGATGACAGGGGCCCCACAGATACGCAGTATTTT. It codes for CASSDDRGPTDTQYF.

The chain employs TRBV7-8 and TRBJ1-3; no clear D. Germline CDR1 and CDR2: SGHVS and FQNEAQ. The CDR3 is made up of 16 amino acids. With 4 bases removed from V and 0 bases from J, the gap between germline ends came to 13 bases. The CDR3 coding sequence is TGTGCCAGCAGCTCCAGAATACCTTACTCTGGAAACACCATATATTTT. The encoded protein is CASSSRIPYSGNTIYF.

The V and J genes are TRBV6-5 and TRBJ2-2; the D gene is possibly TRBD1 (5 bases). The V end lost 0 bases, the J end lost 2 bases, and 10 bases lay between the germline ends. This CDR3 region has 16 residues. CDR1 is MNHEY and CDR2 is SVGAGI in the germline V gene. The DNA for the CDR3 is TGTGCCAGCAGTTACTCGAGCCAGGGAAACACCGGGGAGCTGTTTTTT. Protein: CASSYSSQGNTGELFF.

The V call is TRBV29-1, the J call TRBJ2-3; no clear D. V dropped 7 bases and J dropped 3 bases, with 17 bases sitting between them. The CDR3 runs 14 residues. In germline, CDR1 is SQVTM, CDR2 ANQGSEA. The CDR3 reads CSAEALGLTDTQYF. The CDR3 coding sequence is TGCAGCGCCGAGGCATTGGGTCTGACAGATACGCAGTATTTT.

The chain employs TRBV28 and TRBJ1-2, with 9 bases that match TRBD1. This CDR3 contains 16 residues. Per the germline V gene, CDR1 is MDHEN and CDR2 is SYDVKM. The trim removed 5 bases at V and 3 bases at J, leaving 10 bases unmatched. The CDR3 DNA reads as TGTGCCAGCAGTGCCAGACCGGGACAGGGCGACTATGGCTACACCTTC. This sequence encodes CASSARPGQGDYGYTF.

V and J are TRBV5-1 and TRBJ2-7; 8 bases line up with TRBD2. The CDR3 consists of 14 residues. The trim removed 1 base at V and 2 bases at J, leaving 2 bases unmatched. Per germline, CDR1 SGHRS and CDR2 YFSETQ. The CDR3, as DNA: TGCGCCAGCAGCTTGCGGACTAGCACCTACGAGCAGTACTTC. This sequence encodes CASSLRTSTYEQYF.

The chain couples TRBV9 to TRBJ2-2, with D tentatively TRBD2 (6 bases). Germline CDR1 is SGDLS and CDR2 is YYNGEE. The CDR3 length is 16 residues. V lost 1 base, J lost 0 bases, and 10 bases lay in between. The DNA for the CDR3 is TGTGCCAGCAGCGTACGGGAGCGCCCGAACACCGGGGAGCTGTTTTTT. This sequence encodes CASSVRERPNTGELFF.

V usage is TRBV7-9 and J usage is TRBJ2-1; 8 bases are a match to TRBD1. V trimming: 4 bases; J trimming: 4 bases; junction bases outside the gene matches: 6. This CDR3 is built from 15 residues. Germline lookup yields CDR1 SEHNR and CDR2 FQNEAQ (reference sequence). CDR3 residues: CASSSPGQVYNEQFF. DNA of the CDR3: TGTGCCAGCAGCTCGCCGGGACAGGTTTACAATGAGCAGTTCTTC.

This chain joins TRBV30 and TRBJ1-1; D gene unclear. The CDR3 has 15 amino acids. The V end lost 3 bases, the J end lost 0 bases, and 14 bases lay between the germline ends. Looked up from germline, CDR1 is GTSNPN and CDR2 is SVGIG (reference sequence). CDR3 sequence reads: CAWRGFAGLNTEAFF. The CDR3 DNA sequence: TGTGCCTGGAGGGGCTTCGCCGGCTTGAACACTGAAGCTTTCTTT.

This clone came up once. The chain joins TRBV10-3 to TRBJ1-1, with no clear D. V was trimmed by 6 bases and J by 4 bases, leaving 12 bases between them. This CDR3 spans 13 amino acids. From germline, CDR1 is ENHRY and CDR2 SYGVKD. CDR3: CAIRGGGGTEAFF. The CDR3 region has the DNA TGTGCCATCAGGGGTGGAGGCGGCACTGAAGCTTTCTTT.

The chain links TRBV20-1 to TRBJ2-1, with 15 bases lining up with TRBD2. The ends lost 6 bases at V and 12 bases at J; junction bases unmatched: 15. Germline V lookup: CDR1 DFQATT, CDR2 SNEGSKA (reference sequence). The CDR3 is 16 residues long. The CDR3 region is CSASRGTSGRKEGQFF. The DNA for the CDR3 is TGCAGTGCCAGTAGGGGGACTAGCGGGAGGAAGGAGGGGCAGTTCTTC.

The chain recombines TRBV11-2 with TRBJ1-1; D remains ambiguous. V was pared by 4 bases and J by 5 bases, with 17 bases between. Germline CDR1 SGHAT, CDR2 FQNNGV. The CDR3 runs to 15 residues. As DNA, the CDR3 is TGTGCCAGCAGCTCAAACGCGGGCCTCATAACTGAAGCTTTCTTT. Residues: CASSSNAGLITEAFF. The full variable domain, in which reference TRBV11-2 and TRBJ1-1 provide the parts outside the CDR3, is EAGVAQSPRYKIIEKRQSVAFWCNPISGHATLYWYQQILGQGPKLLIQFQNNGVVDDSQLPKDRFSAERLKGVDSTLKIQPAKLEDSAVYLCASSSNAGLITEAFFGQGTRLTVV.

The rearrangement joins TRBV5-1 to TRBJ2-7, with 8 bases lining up with TRBD2. This CDR3 region has 14 residues. Germline CDR1 reads SGHRS; CDR2 reads YFSETQ. The junction had 6 bases not matched to a gene; V was cut back by 0 bases and J by 7 bases. The CDR3, as DNA: TGCGCCAGCAGCTTGGGGACTAGCAATTGGGAGCAGTACTTC. The encoded protein is CASSLGTSNWEQYF.

This chain uses TRBV10-1 with TRBJ2-2; 7 nucleotides match TRBD2. Germline CDR1 reads WNHNN; CDR2 reads SYGVQD (reference sequence). This CDR3 contains 14 residues. J was trimmed by 7 bases and V by 3 bases; bases with no gene match: 5. The CDR3 DNA reads as TGCGCCAGCAGTGACCAACGGACTAGCGGGGAGCTGTTTTTT. Translating it yields CASSDQRTSGELFF.

V usage is TRBV4-3 and J usage is TRBJ2-1, with 11 bases matching TRBD2. CDR1 LGHNA and CDR2 YSLEER come from the germline V gene. This CDR3 region has 16 residues. The V gene end was trimmed by 4 bases and the J gene end by 2 bases; junction bases not matched to a gene: 4. This CDR3 reads CASSPGLAETYNEQFF. The CDR3 region has the DNA TGCGCCAGCAGCCCGGGACTAGCGGAAACCTACAATGAGCAGTTCTTC.

The V and J genes are TRBV18 and TRBJ1-1, with 7 bases aligning to TRBD1. The CDR3 loop spans 14 amino acids. Germline-derived CDR1 and CDR2 are KGHSH and LQKENI. The V and J ends lost 6 bases and 1 base, in that order; junction bases with no gene match: 5. The CDR3 nucleotides are TGTGCCAGCTCCCGAGGACAGGCGAACACTGAAGCTTTCTTT. Its protein product is CASSRGQANTEAFF.